The 16 T cell receptor beta chains in this list originate from one sample, sequenced in a study of T cell responses to AZD1222 COVID-19 vaccine. TCRdb's table, derived via immunoSEQ multiplex PCR, lists solely in-frame clones and lacks some. The sample has approximately 140,000 clones; 80% to 95% are singletons. The sample consisted of peripheral blood, taken 28 days after the second AZD1222 dose. The receptors originated from an adult who received the AZD1222 COVID-19 vaccine.

The chain joins TRBV20-1 to TRBJ2-3; no definite D call. Germline-derived CDR1 and CDR2 are DFQATT and SNEGSKA (reference sequence). This CDR3 contains 11 residues. The CDR3: CNIETTDTQYF. The CDR3 DNA follows: TGCAATATTGAAACCACAGATACGCAGTATTTT.

The chain recombines TRBV13 with TRBJ2-5, with D possibly called TRBD1 or TRBD2 (5 bases each). This CDR3 spans 14 amino acids. Germline CDR1 is PRHDT and CDR2 is FYEKMQ (reference sequence). V lost 2 bases and J 5 bases, leaving 12 bases between the germline ends. In DNA, the CDR3 is TGTGCCAGCAGCTTAAGGTACAGGAGGGAGACCCAGTACTTC. Its protein is CASSLRYRRETQYF.

This chain uses TRBV7-9 with TRBJ1-2, with 7 positions matching TRBD1. With 3 bases clipped from V and 2 bases from J, the junction kept 6 bases outside the gene matches. The CDR3 consists of 15 residues. Germline V gives CDR1 SEHNR, CDR2 FQNEAQ (reference sequence). The CDR3 spells CASSFKGASNYGYTF. CDR3 DNA sequence: TGTGCCAGCAGCTTTAAGGGGGCCTCGAACTATGGCTACACCTTC.

The rearrangement links TRBV13 to TRBJ2-7; TRBD2 matches 10 bases. The CDR3 consists of 14 residues. V dropped 5 bases and J dropped 2; count of bases not matched to a gene: 3. Germline CDR1 reads PRHDT; CDR2 reads FYEKMQ (reference sequence). CDR3 loop: CASSPGTSAYEQYF. CDR3 sequence (DNA): TGTGCCAGCAGCCCCGGGACTAGCGCCTACGAGCAGTACTTC. The full variable domain, rest sourced from reference TRBV13 and TRBJ2-7, is AAGVIQSPRHLIKEKRETATLKCYPIPRHDTVYWYQQGPGQDPQFLISFYEKMQSDKGSIPDRFSAQQFSDYHSELNMSSLELGDSALYFCASSPGTSAYEQYFGPGTRLTVT.

The V call is TRBV9, the J call TRBJ2-3, with D uncertain. The CDR3 sequence is 17 residues long. The germline CDR1 and CDR2 sequences are SGDLS and YYNGEE. With 0 bases removed from V and 0 bases from J, the gap between germline ends came to 14 bases. CDR3 in amino acids: CASSVGVRQTSTDTQYF. DNA of the CDR3: TGTGCCAGCAGCGTAGGAGTCAGGCAGACTAGCACAGATACGCAGTATTTT.

The genes are TRBV9 and TRBJ1-4; 7 bases are shared with TRBD1. The CDR3 runs to 16 residues. The V segment lost 4 bases and the J segment 6 bases; nucleotides outside the gene matches: 12. Germline V gene data show CDR1 as SGDLS and CDR2 as YYNGEE. The CDR3 bases are TGTGCCAGCAGCCCATGGGGCGGGCAGGGGGATGAAAAACTGTTTTTT. This gives the protein CASSPWGGQGDEKLFF.

The chain carries TRBV6-6 and TRBJ2-1, with D possibly matching TRBD1 (5 bases). The CDR3 runs 13 residues. Germline loops: CDR1 MNHNY, CDR2 SVGAGI (reference sequence). With 6 bases removed from V and 5 bases from J, the gap between germline ends came to 11 bases. CDR3 in amino acids: CASSINRNNEQFF. The CDR3 nucleotides are TGTGCCAGCAGCATAAACAGGAACAATGAGCAGTTCTTC.

This chain links TRBV5-1 with TRBJ1-5; D call uncertain. The CDR3 length is 15 residues. Trimming removed 0 bases at V and 0 bases at J, with 7 bases between. Germline V gene sequence: CDR1 SGHRS, CDR2 YFSETQ. The DNA for the CDR3 is TGCGCCAGCAGCTTGGAACCGTATAGCAATCAGCCCCAGCATTTT. Its protein product is CASSLEPYSNQPQHF.

The V and J genes are TRBV3-1 (or the pseudogene TRBV3-2) and TRBJ1-2, with TRBD1 matching over 11 bases. Per the germline V gene, CDR1 is LGHDT and CDR2 is YNNKEL (reference sequence). This CDR3 has 16 amino acids. V lost 3 bases, J lost 6 bases, and 9 bases stayed unmatched. CDR3 in DNA: TGTGCCAGCAGCCATCATGGGACAGGGGGTTTTGATGGCTACACCTTC. Its protein product is CASSHHGTGGFDGYTF.

This sequence joins TRBV9 and TRBJ2-5; possible D gene TRBD2, 7 bases. The germline CDR1 and CDR2 sequences are SGDLS and YYNGEE. V lost 0 bases to trimming and J lost 2 bases, with 14 bases between them. This CDR3 contains 16 residues. The CDR3 here is CASSVGGGQPQETQYF. CDR3 sequence (DNA): TGTGCCAGCAGCGTAGGGGGGGGACAACCACAAGAGACCCAGTACTTC.

V gene TRBV5-1 combines with J gene TRBJ2-7, with a tentative D call TRBD1 (6 bases). CDR1 is SGHRS and CDR2 is YFSETQ in the germline V gene. This CDR3 region has 13 residues. V was cut by 4 bases and J by 4 bases, with 12 bases left in between. This CDR3 is CASSGLGAYEQYF. DNA of the CDR3: TGCGCCAGCAGCGGACTGGGGGCTTACGAGCAGTACTTC.

This clone occurred a few times. For the CDR3, the DNA is TGTGCCAGCAGCTTAAGTCTAGCGACCTCCTACGAGCAGTACTTC. Translation: CASSLSLATSYEQYF. The chain employs TRBV7-7 and TRBJ2-7; TRBD2 might be the D (6 bases). V was shortened by 2 bases and J by 0 bases, with 11 bases between the two germline ends. The length of the CDR3 is 15 residues. CDR1 SSHAT and CDR2 FNYEAQ come from the germline V gene (reference sequence).

The chain has TRBV21-1 and TRBJ1-2; TRBD1 reflects the table's D call only, with no check against the DNA. TRBV21-1 constitutes a pseudogene. CDR3 size: 12 residues. CDR3 in DNA: TGTGCCAGAGAGAGCAGGGAAGGTGGCTACACCTTC. Its translation: CARESREGGYTF.

The chain recombines TRBV10-2 with TRBJ1-2; D perhaps matches TRBD1 (5 bases). V was cut by 6 bases and J by 5 bases, with 13 bases left in between. Germline-derived CDR1 and CDR2 are WSHSY and SAAADI. The CDR3 is 13 residues long. The CDR3 sequence is CASSPLDIYGYTF. In DNA form, the CDR3 reads TGCGCCAGCAGCCCCCTGGACATTTATGGCTACACCTTC.

V and J are TRBV3-1 (or the pseudogene TRBV3-2) and TRBJ1-5; D uncertain. From germline, CDR1 is LGHDT and CDR2 YNNKEL (reference sequence). The ends were cut back, 2 bases at V and 4 bases at J, with 9 bases in the middle. There are 14 residues in the CDR3. The CDR3: CASSQLGRNQPQHF. In DNA form, the CDR3 reads TGTGCCAGCAGCCAATTGGGCCGGAATCAGCCCCAGCATTTT.

This chain uses TRBV6-5 with TRBJ1-3; weak D call: TRBD1 (6 bases). V was trimmed by 6 bases and J by 4 bases, leaving 13 bases between them. The CDR3 length is 14 residues. CDR1 is MNHEY, CDR2 SVGAGI, per germline. CDR3 sequence: CASSPRGTGNTIYF. The CDR3 nucleotides read TGTGCCAGCAGCCCGCGGGGGACAGGAAACACCATATATTTT.